In this sample, the clone carrying this T cell receptor beta chain turned up a few times. The target antigen is unknown. The sample originates from a study of OX40 agonist ivuxolimab in advanced cancers. Patients with a history of autoimmune disease or on systemic immunosuppression were excluded. The CDR3 is made up of 13 amino acids. CDR1 is MRHNA, CDR2 SNTAGT, per germline. V was pared by 4 bases and J by 3 bases, with 9 bases between. This table comes from immunoSEQ multiplex PCR, and its TCRdb copy is limited to in-frame clones, with some not included. The sample lists roughly 15,000 clones; over 65% were seen once. Findings and limits, study-wide: Partial responders receiving 0.1-3.0 mg/kg showed among the lowest clonal expansion. Blood T cells, both CD4+ and CD8+, expanded clonally by week 6 at 0.1 to 3.0 mg/kg.

This TCR was sampled from an adult with an advanced solid tumor such as melanoma, head and neck, liver or kidney cancer. The sample here was CD4+ or CD8+ T cells sorted from blood, taken in a trial of the OX40 agonist ivuxolimab. The chain links TRBV6-4 to TRBJ1-1; TRBD1 might be the D (5 bases). This CDR3 reads CASSAGRHTEAFF. In DNA form, the CDR3 reads TGTGCCAGCAGTGCAGGGAGACACACTGAAGCTTTCTTT.